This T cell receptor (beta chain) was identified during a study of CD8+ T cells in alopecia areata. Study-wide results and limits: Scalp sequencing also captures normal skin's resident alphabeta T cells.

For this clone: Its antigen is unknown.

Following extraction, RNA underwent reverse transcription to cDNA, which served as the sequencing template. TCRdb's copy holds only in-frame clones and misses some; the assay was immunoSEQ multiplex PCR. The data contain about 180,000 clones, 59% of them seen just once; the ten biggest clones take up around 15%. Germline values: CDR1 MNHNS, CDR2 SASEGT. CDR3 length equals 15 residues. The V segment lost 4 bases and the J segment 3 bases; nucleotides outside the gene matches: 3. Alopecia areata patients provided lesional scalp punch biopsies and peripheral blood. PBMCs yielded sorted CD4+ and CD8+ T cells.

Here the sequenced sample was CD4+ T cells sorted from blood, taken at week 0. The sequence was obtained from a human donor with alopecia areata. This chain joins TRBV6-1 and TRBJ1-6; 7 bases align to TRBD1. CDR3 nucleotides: TGTGCCAGCAGTGCGGCAGGGGGCTATAATTCACCCCTCCACTTT. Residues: CASSAAGGYNSPLHF.